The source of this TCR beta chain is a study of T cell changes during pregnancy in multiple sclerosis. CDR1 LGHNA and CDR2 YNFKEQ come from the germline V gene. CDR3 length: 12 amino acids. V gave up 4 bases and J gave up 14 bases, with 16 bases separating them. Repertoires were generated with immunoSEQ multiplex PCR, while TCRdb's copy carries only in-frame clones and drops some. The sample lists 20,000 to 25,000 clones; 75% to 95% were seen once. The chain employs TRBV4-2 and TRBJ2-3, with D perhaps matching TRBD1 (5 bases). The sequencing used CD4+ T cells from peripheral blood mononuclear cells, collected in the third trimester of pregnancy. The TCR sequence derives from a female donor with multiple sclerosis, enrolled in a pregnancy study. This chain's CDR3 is CASSLGAAAAYF. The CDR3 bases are TGTGCCAGCAGCCTTGGGGCGGCCGCTGCGTATTTT.